The 15 T cell receptor beta chains reported below all come from one sample, sequenced in a study of blood T cells in healthy people across ages. Alongside a J-beta primer mix, a sample-barcoded 5' primer served in a second PCR lasting about 7 to 12 cycles. Each CDR3 protein gets one entry after TCRdb re-called the 5' RACE reads with MiXCR. The sample carries some 900,000 distinct CDR3 sequences, about 48% recorded once. The sample consisted of blood. These receptors all stem from a man aged 25-40 years in good health.

The CDR3 loop is CASSFGDRGAEKLFF. CDR3 nucleotides: TGTGCCAGCAGTTTCGGGGACAGGGGAGCTGAAAAACTGTTTTTT. V and J are TRBV12-3 or TRBV12-4 and TRBJ1-4; 10 nucleotides match TRBD1. The CDR3 runs to 15 residues. V shed 3 bases and J 7 bases; nucleotides not matched to a gene: 5.

This clonotype was picked up a small number of times. The chain uses TRBV27 and TRBJ2-7; D is ambiguous. Trimming shortened V by 2 bases and J by 1 base, and 6 bases separated the two germline ends. CDR1 MNHEY and CDR2 SMNVEV come from the germline V gene (reference sequence). The CDR3 sequence is 13 residues long. The CDR3 sequence: CASSLKDSYEQYF. DNA of the CDR3: TGTGCCAGCAGTTTAAAGGATTCCTACGAGCAGTACTTC.

This clonotype occurred a few times. This rearrangement joins TRBV6-6 to TRBJ2-7, with 7 bases identical to TRBD1. J lost 7 bases, V lost 9 bases, and 9 bases had no gene match. The CDR3 totals 12 residues. From germline, CDR1 is MNHNY and CDR2 SVGAGI (reference sequence). The CDR3 DNA reads as TGTGCCAGTCATGACAGGGCTGAGGAGCAGTACTTC. This codes for CASHDRAEEQYF.

This clonotype was detected a few times. The CDR3 sequence: CASSQDHAGGYEQYF. CDR3 DNA: TGCGCCAGCAGCCAAGACCACGCGGGGGGTTACGAGCAGTACTTC. V is TRBV4-3 and J is TRBJ2-7, with TRBD2 matching over 8 bases. From germline, CDR1 is LGHNA and CDR2 YSLEER. The length of the CDR3 is 15 residues. V lost 0 bases, J lost 4 bases, and 5 bases stayed unmatched.

A few counts support this clonotype. The chain couples TRBV6-6 to TRBJ2-7; D unresolved. This CDR3 is 11 amino acids long. Trimming took 8 bases from V and 3 from J, leaving 8 bases between them. Germline CDR1 is MNHNY and CDR2 is SVGAGI (reference sequence). DNA of the CDR3: TGTGCCAGCGGCGCTAGCTACGAGCAGTACTTC. It specifies CASGASYEQYF.

In this sample, this clonotype turned up a few times. This chain links TRBV6-2 or TRBV6-3 with TRBJ2-1; TRBD2 matches at 10 bases. The CDR3 extends over 17 amino acids. Germline V gene data show CDR1 as MNHEY and CDR2 as SVGEGT. Trimming removed 0 bases from V and 6 bases from J; junction bases left unmatched: 8. CDR3 coding DNA: TGTGCCAGCAGTTACTCGAGTGGGACTAGCGTTACCAATGAGCAGTTCTTC. This sequence encodes CASSYSSGTSVTNEQFF.

V is TRBV7-9 and J is TRBJ1-1, with D possibly matching TRBD1 (6 bases). The CDR3 runs to 18 residues. Germline CDR1 is SEHNR and CDR2 is FQNEAQ (reference sequence). V lost 1 base, J lost 0 bases, and 18 bases lay in between. The CDR3 coding sequence is TGTGCCAGCAGCTTAGAGTTTCGGGGGGCTAACATGAACACTGAAGCTTTCTTT. It is translated as CASSLEFRGANMNTEAFF.

J is TRBJ1-2 and V is TRBV6-1; 8 bases fit TRBD1. The CDR3 length is 14 residues. Trimming at V came to 6 bases and at J to 2 bases, leaving 5 bases not matched to a gene. Germline V gene sequence: CDR1 MNHNS, CDR2 SASEGT. The CDR3 reads CASSSTGENYGYTF. CDR3 in DNA: TGTGCCAGCAGCTCGACAGGGGAAAACTATGGCTACACCTTC.

The V gene is TRBV12-3 or TRBV12-4, the J gene TRBJ2-3; 10 bases align to TRBD2. CDR3 length: 17 amino acids. V lost 0 bases to trimming and J lost 6 bases; unmatched junction nucleotides: 9. Written as DNA, the CDR3 is TGTGCCAGCAGTTTAGCGCTAGCGGGGGCCCCCAGGGATACGCAGTATTTT. Residues: CASSLALAGAPRDTQYF.

This chain joins TRBV27 and TRBJ2-3, with a tentative D call TRBD2 (7 bases). Looked up from germline, CDR1 is MNHEY and CDR2 is SMNVEV (reference sequence). With 6 bases removed from V and 6 bases from J, the gap between germline ends came to 22 bases. CDR3 length: 16 amino acids. The CDR3 DNA follows: TGTGCCAGCAGCCGCGACCCTGGGGGGGCGTGGGATACGCAGTATTTT. Encoded protein: CASSRDPGGAWDTQYF.

This clonotype appeared a single time. This chain joins TRBV5-1 and TRBJ2-1; 7 bases agree with TRBD1. The CDR3 is made up of 12 amino acids. The germline V gene encodes CDR1 SGHRS and CDR2 YFSETQ. Trimming at V came to 5 bases and at J to 10 bases, leaving 6 bases not matched to a gene. CDR3 in amino acids: CASRTGFDEQFF. CDR3 in DNA: TGCGCCAGCAGGACAGGGTTCGACGAGCAGTTCTTC.

The chain combines TRBV3-1 with TRBJ2-7; D may correspond to TRBD1 or TRBD2 (5 bases each). Germline V CDR1 and CDR2: LGHDT, YNNKEL (reference sequence). V gave up 9 bases and J gave up 3 bases, with 15 bases separating them. The CDR3 contains 13 residues. CDR3 nucleotide sequence: TGTGCCAGTCGGGACGCTGGCCGCTACGAGCAGTACTTC. Translation: CASRDAGRYEQYF.

In its sample, this clonotype was seen a few times. V usage is TRBV3-1 and J usage is TRBJ2-7; a weak D match, TRBD2 (6 bases). The V gene lost 0 bases and the J gene lost 3 bases, with 27 bases spanning the gap. The CDR3 is 20 amino acids. The germline V gene encodes CDR1 LGHDT and CDR2 YNNKEL (reference sequence). This chain's CDR3 is CASSQDSPLLGTLPYYEQYF. For the CDR3, the DNA is TGTGCCAGCAGCCAAGATTCTCCGTTACTTGGGACTTTACCCTACTACGAGCAGTACTTC.

This clonotype was recorded a few times. The J gene is TRBJ2-1, the V gene TRBV7-9; D unresolved. Germline CDR1 is SEHNR and CDR2 is FQNEAQ (reference sequence). The CDR3 spans 13 residues. V was trimmed by 1 base and J by 5 bases, leaving 6 bases between them. This CDR3 is CASSLETDNEQFF. In DNA form, the CDR3 reads TGTGCCAGCAGCTTAGAAACTGACAATGAGCAGTTCTTC.

The chain uses TRBV7-2 and TRBJ1-5; D unclear. Trimming cost V 5 bases and J 0 bases, with 14 bases left between them. Per the germline V gene, CDR1 is SGHTA and CDR2 is FQGNSA. The CDR3 has 16 residues. The CDR3 is CASSLRTVDSNQPQHF. The CDR3 DNA follows: TGTGCCAGCAGCCTGAGGACGGTTGATAGCAATCAGCCCCAGCATTTT.